This TCR beta chain was obtained from a study of glioma-infiltrating T cells. Findings of the study overall: Non-neoplastic patients had below-expected tissue-blood divergence, while all gliomas exceeded expectation. Tissue and blood shared very few CDR3 sequences.

This CDR3 comprises 13 residues. Germline V gene data show CDR1 as SNHLY and CDR2 as FYNNEI. Trimming removed 3 bases from V and 6 bases from J, with 11 bases in between. Amplification of TCR alpha and beta CDR3 regions from RNA used iRepertoire nested multiplex PCR. Input was roughly 100-450 ng of tissue mRNA or PBMC total RNA. One entry per CDR3 protein results from TCRdb running MiXCR on the multiplex PCR reads. The sample holds 100,000 to 150,000 distinct CDR3 sequences; approximately 25% are singletons and the top ten take approximately 16%. This clonotype was counted ten times or more. Its antigen remains unknown.

This receptor was taken from a human donor with low-grade glioma or glioblastoma, undergoing nonglioma brain surgery, or in good health (not recorded which). The gene calls are TRBV2 and TRBJ1-2; D uncertain. The sequenced sample was glioma tissue, nonneoplastic brain tissue, or PBMCs (not recorded which). Written as DNA, the CDR3 is TGTGCCAGCAGTGATGTAAACAGAGATGGCTACACCTTC. Its protein is CASSDVNRDGYTF.